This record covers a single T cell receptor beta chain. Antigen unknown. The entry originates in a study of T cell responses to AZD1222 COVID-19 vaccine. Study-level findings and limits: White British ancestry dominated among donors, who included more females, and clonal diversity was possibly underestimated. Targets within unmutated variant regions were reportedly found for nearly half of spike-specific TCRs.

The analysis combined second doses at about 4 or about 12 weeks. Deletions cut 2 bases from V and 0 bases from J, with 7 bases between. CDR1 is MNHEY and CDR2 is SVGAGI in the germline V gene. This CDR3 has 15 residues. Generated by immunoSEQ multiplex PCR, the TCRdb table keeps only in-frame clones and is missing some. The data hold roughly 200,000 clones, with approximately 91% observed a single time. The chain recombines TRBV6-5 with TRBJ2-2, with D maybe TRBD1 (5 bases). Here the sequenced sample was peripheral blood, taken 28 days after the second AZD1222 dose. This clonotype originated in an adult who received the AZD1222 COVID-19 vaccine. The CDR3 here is CASSYGAANTGELFF. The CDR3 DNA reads TGTGCCAGCAGTTACGGGGCCGCGAACACCGGGGAGCTGTTTTTT.